This passage covers 14 T cell receptor beta chains from one sample sequenced in a study of OX40 agonist ivuxolimab in advanced cancers. Sequenced by immunoSEQ multiplex PCR; TCRdb stores in-frame clones only, minus some. The data show about 73,000 clones, approximately 92% seen once. The sample consisted of CD4+ or CD8+ T cells sorted from blood, taken in a trial of the OX40 agonist ivuxolimab. All receptors derive from an adult with an advanced solid tumor such as melanoma, head and neck, liver or kidney cancer.

This clone was seen only once. The chain couples TRBV19 to TRBJ2-2; TRBD1 or TRBD2 may be the D gene (5 bases each). V shed 7 bases and J shed 2 bases, with 11 bases lying between them. Germline V gene data show CDR1 as LNHDA and CDR2 as SQIVND (reference sequence). The CDR3 spans 14 residues. Here the CDR3 reads CASKRGPNTGELFF. CDR3 nucleotides: TGTGCCAGTAAGAGGGGACCCAACACCGGGGAGCTGTTTTTT. The entire variable domain, with the rest obtained from reference TRBV19 and TRBJ2-2, is as follows: DGGITQSPKYLFRKEGQNVTLSCEQNLNHDAMYWYRQDPGQGLRLIYYSQIVNDFQKGDIAEGYSVSREKKESFPLTVTSAQKNPTAFYLCASKRGPNTGELFFGEGSRLTVL.

The V call is TRBV30, the J call TRBJ2-5; possible D gene TRBD1, 6 bases. Deletions cut 0 bases from V and 7 bases from J, with 12 bases between. The CDR3 is made up of 13 amino acids. Looked up from germline, CDR1 is GTSNPN and CDR2 is SVGIG (reference sequence). The CDR3 region is CAWSVRGGGTQYF. For the CDR3, the DNA is TGTGCCTGGAGTGTACGAGGGGGTGGGACCCAGTACTTC.

The CDR3 coding sequence is TGTGCCAGCAGCTTAGGGGGGCCGCAGGTTGAGCAGTTCTTC. Translating it yields CASSLGGPQVEQFF. The chain recombines TRBV7-3 with TRBJ2-1; D may be TRBD1 or TRBD2 (6 bases each). The CDR3 consists of 14 residues. CDR1 is SGHTA, CDR2 FQGTGA, per germline. Trimming removed 2 bases from V and 9 bases from J, with 14 bases in between.

This clone was seen more than once but under ten times. The rearrangement joins TRBV7-2 to TRBJ1-5; 7 bases agree with TRBD1. The CDR3 length is 15 residues. CDR1 and CDR2 from the germline V gene are SGHTA and FQGNSA. Unmatched junction bases numbered 4, after V lost 4 bases and J lost 1 base. The CDR3 DNA follows: TGTGCCAGCAGCTCGACAGGGTTGAGCAATCAGCCCCAGCATTTT. Amino acids: CASSSTGLSNQPQHF.

The chain links TRBV2 to TRBJ2-2; the D gene is possibly TRBD1 (5 bases). Germline CDR1 and CDR2: SNHLY and FYNNEI. The ends were cut back, 4 bases at V and 0 bases at J, with 9 bases in the middle. The CDR3 covers 15 residues. The CDR3 coding sequence is TGTGCCAGCAGTGCTTGGACACCGAACACCGGGGAGCTGTTTTTT. This gives the protein CASSAWTPNTGELFF.

The CDR3 coding sequence is TGTGCCAGCAGCGCTTTAGCGGGAGTGGAAGCGGGTGAGCAGTTCTTC. Translating it yields CASSALAGVEAGEQFF. This sequence joins TRBV9 and TRBJ2-1; 9 nucleotides agree with TRBD2. The germline V gene encodes CDR1 SGDLS and CDR2 YYNGEE. This CDR3 spans 16 amino acids. The V segment lost 3 bases and the J segment 9 bases; nucleotides outside the gene matches: 13.

This chain joins TRBV10-3 and TRBJ2-1, with TRBD2 as a possible D gene (6 bases). CDR3 length: 12 residues. V lost 10 bases and J lost 5, with 12 bases in between. Germline assignment: CDR1 ENHRY and CDR2 SYGVKD. Written as DNA, the CDR3 is TGTGCCACCGGGACTCGCCACAATGAGCAGTTCTTC. Its translation is CATGTRHNEQFF.

The chain has TRBV28 and TRBJ2-5; 12 nucleotides align to TRBD1. The CDR3 is 17 amino acids. Trimming took 7 bases from V and 4 from J; bases not matched to a gene: 13. Germline V CDR1 and CDR2: MDHEN, SYDVKM. The CDR3 is CASTPSAGQGARETQYF. The DNA of the CDR3 is TGTGCCAGCACCCCGTCCGCGGGACAGGGGGCGAGAGAGACCCAGTACTTC.

The chain has TRBV27 and TRBJ2-2; a weak D match, TRBD2 (7 bases). The V end was cut by 5 bases, the J end by 7 bases, with 14 bases between. The CDR3 is made up of 14 amino acids. CDR1 is MNHEY, CDR2 SMNVEV, per germline (reference sequence). The chain's CDR3 is CASSPGGPRGELFF. The CDR3 DNA reads TGTGCCAGCAGTCCCGGGGGGCCGCGCGGGGAGCTGTTTTTT.

The V call is TRBV2, the J call TRBJ2-2; no firm D call. Germline values: CDR1 SNHLY, CDR2 FYNNEI. CDR3 size: 12 residues. V gave up 5 bases and J gave up 3 bases, with 4 bases separating them. The CDR3 DNA reads as TGTGCCAGCAGTTATTACACCGGGGAGCTGTTTTTT. It is translated as CASSYYTGELFF.

The chain uses TRBV28 and TRBJ2-6, with D perhaps matching TRBD2 (5 bases). The CDR3 totals 15 residues. Trimming cost V 10 bases and J 2 bases, with 15 bases left between them. Germline V gene data show CDR1 as MDHEN and CDR2 as SYDVKM. The CDR3 coding sequence is TGTGCCACCGCGAGAGGAGGAGCTGGGGCCAACGTCCTGACTTTC. It encodes CATARGGAGANVLTF.

The chain is built from TRBV6-1 and TRBJ2-3, with D uncertain. The CDR3 extends over 13 amino acids. The germline V and J ends were trimmed by 7 bases and 2 bases, with 10 bases remaining between them. CDR1 MNHNS and CDR2 SASEGT come from the germline V gene. The CDR3 DNA is TGTGCCAGCACGACCATCGCCACAGATACGCAGTATTTT. Translation gives CASTTIATDTQYF.

V usage is TRBV28 and J usage is TRBJ2-5; TRBD1 or TRBD2 may be the D gene (6 bases each). Germline CDR1 is MDHEN and CDR2 is SYDVKM. This CDR3 is 15 amino acids long. The ends were cut back, 4 bases at V and 4 bases at J, with 16 bases in the middle. The CDR3 nucleotides read TGTGCCAGCAGTTCACCGGGGGCCGAAGGAGAGACCCAGTACTTC. It is translated as CASSSPGAEGETQYF.

The V gene is TRBV5-1, the J gene TRBJ2-7, with no clear D. V lost 0 bases to trimming and J lost 1 base, with 11 bases between them. This CDR3 comprises 15 residues. Germline assignment: CDR1 SGHRS and CDR2 YFSETQ. CDR3 sequence reads: CASSLVPGESYEQYF. Written as DNA, the CDR3 is TGCGCCAGCAGCTTGGTACCAGGAGAGTCCTACGAGCAGTACTTC.